This TCR beta chain was observed in a study of shared clonotypes between healthy human individuals. The V gene's germline CDR1 is SGHRS and CDR2 YFSETQ. With 5 bases clipped from V and 1 base from J, the junction kept 5 bases outside the gene matches. There are 15 residues in the CDR3. Sequenced by immunoSEQ multiplex PCR; TCRdb stores in-frame clones only, minus some. The table records 2,500,000 or so clones, just under 95% of them present only once. This receptor was identified in a man between 18 and 35 years old in good health. Some clones in this sample may be carry-over from other donors' samples. Input material: naive CD4+ T cells from PBMCs. Sample subset: CD45RA+ positively selected. This chain uses TRBV5-1 with TRBJ2-3; 9 bases line up with TRBD2. In DNA, the CDR3 is TGCGCCAGCAGAGCGCGGACTAGCGGCACAGATACGCAGTATTTT. It specifies CASRARTSGTDTQYF.